This T cell receptor (beta chain) emerged from a study of patients and donors after allogeneic stem cell transplantation. MiXCR was run by TCRdb on the RT-PCR reads, yielding one entry per CDR3 protein. This sample has roughly 200,000 distinct CDR3 sequences; less than 45% occur once, and the top ten carry 33%. The germline V and J ends were trimmed by 6 bases and 5 bases, with 14 bases remaining between them. The CDR3 contains 14 residues. V and J are TRBV12-3 or TRBV12-4 and TRBJ2-1, with no clear D. The receptor was derived from a human donor who was either an allogeneic HSCT recipient or a stem cell or donor lymphocyte infusion donor (not recorded which). It is not recorded whose cells these are; they may come from a transplant donor. The sample was blood, either unsorted or a sorted T cell fraction (not recorded which). The CDR3 loop reads CASSPHPADNEQFF. The DNA of the CDR3 is TGTGCCAGCAGCCCCCATCCGGCGGACAATGAGCAGTTCTTC.